One and the same sample provided the 12 T cell receptor beta chains below, sequenced in a study of cytomegalovirus exposure and HLA in healthy donors. With 60 Vbeta and 13 Jbeta primers, the PCR was carried out. Repertoires were generated with immunoSEQ multiplex PCR, while TCRdb's copy carries only in-frame clones and drops some. There are about 100,000 clones in the sample; over 70% occur only once, and approximately 2.2% lies in the top ten. The sample comprised PBMCs. The receptor set was obtained from a man aged 25-45 years in good health and CMV-seronegative.

The chain has TRBV4-1 and TRBJ2-7; possibly TRBD2 for D (7 bases). This CDR3 is 16 amino acids long. Germline lookup yields CDR1 MGHRA and CDR2 YSYEKL. V lost 4 bases and J 5 bases, leaving 21 bases between the germline ends. The CDR3 is CASSPLGGRGANEQYF. CDR3 DNA sequence: TGCGCCAGCAGCCCCCTGGGGGGACGGGGGGCGAACGAGCAGTACTTC.

This clone was found a few times. The rearrangement joins TRBV5-1 to TRBJ2-3; TRBD2 might be the D (6 bases). Per germline, CDR1 SGHRS and CDR2 YFSETQ. The CDR3 is 15 amino acids. V lost 0 bases, J lost 5 bases, and 13 bases lay in between. This CDR3 is CASSLGGGTGDTQYF. The CDR3 DNA reads TGCGCCAGCAGCTTGGGGGGAGGAACTGGAGATACGCAGTATTTT.

The chain employs TRBV7-3 and TRBJ2-7, with no clear D. CDR3 length equals 13 residues. V was clipped by 4 bases and J by 5 bases, with 12 bases between them. Per the germline V gene, CDR1 is SGHTA and CDR2 is FQGTGA. The CDR3 nucleotides are TGTGCCAGCAGCTCCCGACACGCCGACGAGCAGTACTTC. Its translation: CASSSRHADEQYF.

This clone was observed a few times. The chain couples TRBV30 to TRBJ1-1; weak D call: TRBD1 (5 bases). Trimming removed 3 bases at V and 6 bases at J, with 14 bases between. The CDR3 covers 13 residues. Germline CDR1 GTSNPN, CDR2 SVGIG (reference sequence). CDR3 DNA: TGTGCCTGGAGCCATTGGAGGGGCCCTGAAGCTTTCTTT. It yields the protein CAWSHWRGPEAFF.

Only a few counts were recorded for this clone. The rearrangement uses TRBV5-6 and TRBJ2-6; D not certain. Germline V gene sequence: CDR1 SGHDT, CDR2 YYEEEE. The V end was cut by 4 bases, the J end by 4 bases, with 6 bases between. There are 13 residues in the CDR3. CDR3 sequence reads: CASSPRGANVLTF. For the CDR3, the DNA is TGTGCCAGCAGCCCTAGGGGGGCCAACGTCCTGACTTTC.

The V and J genes are TRBV12-2 and TRBJ2-7; TRBD2, the table's D call, lacks a check against the DNA. TRBV12-2 is a documented pseudogene. The CDR3 runs 15 residues. The CDR3 DNA sequence: TGTGCAAGTCGCCTGCCTCGTCGGGTGCGAAGCGAGCAGTACTTC. Its protein is CASRLPRRVRSEQYF.

The chain joins TRBV30 to TRBJ1-2; the D is unclear. The CDR3 totals 13 residues. The germline gives CDR1 GTSNPN, CDR2 SVGIG (reference sequence). V lost 0 bases and J lost 3, with 8 bases in between. CDR3 sequence reads: CAWSVSLHYGYTF. The CDR3 DNA follows: TGTGCCTGGAGTGTATCCCTTCACTATGGCTACACCTTC.

In its sample, this clone was seen a few times. The chain joins TRBV6-1 to TRBJ1-2, with unresolved D. CDR1 and CDR2 (germline): MNHNS, SASEGT. Trimming took 0 bases from V and 6 from J, leaving 14 bases between them. The CDR3 contains 15 residues. The CDR3 DNA reads as TGTGCCAGCAGTGAAGCCCCCGAGGGATTGGATGGCTACACCTTC. Residues: CASSEAPEGLDGYTF.

This chain uses TRBV29-1 with TRBJ1-1, with a weak D call TRBD1 (6 bases). Germline values: CDR1 SQVTM, CDR2 ANQGSEA. This CDR3 comprises 11 residues. The V end was cut by 6 bases, the J end by 11 bases, with 16 bases between. The CDR3 here is CSVAGVLGAFF. CDR3 coding DNA: TGCAGCGTCGCAGGGGTTTTGGGTGCTTTCTTT.

This clone turned up a few times. This chain connects TRBV6-1 to TRBJ1-5; a weak D match, TRBD1 (6 bases). The germline CDR1 and CDR2 sequences are MNHNS and SASEGT. Trimming cost V 1 base and J 7 bases, with 17 bases left between them. This CDR3 is built from 16 residues. The DNA for the CDR3 is TGTGCCAGCAGTGAAGAAGCGGCGGGGGCTTCGCAGCCCCAGCATTTT. This sequence encodes CASSEEAAGASQPQHF.

The chain's CDR3 is CAWSVRGGEKLFF. DNA for the CDR3: TGTGCCTGGAGTGTACGAGGAGGGGAAAAACTGTTTTTT. This chain uses TRBV30 with TRBJ1-4; D unclear. There are 13 residues in the CDR3. In germline, CDR1 is GTSNPN, CDR2 SVGIG (reference sequence). Trimming shortened V by 0 bases and J by 8 bases, and 10 bases separated the two germline ends.

The chain carries TRBV30 and TRBJ1-1; 7 nucleotides agree with TRBD1. The CDR3 is 12 residues long. V was pared by 4 bases and J by 9 bases, with 8 bases of the junction left unmatched. Germline V gene data show CDR1 as GTSNPN and CDR2 as SVGIG (reference sequence). The CDR3 region is CAWILETGKAFF. The CDR3 DNA reads as TGTGCCTGGATATTAGAGACAGGGAAAGCTTTCTTT.